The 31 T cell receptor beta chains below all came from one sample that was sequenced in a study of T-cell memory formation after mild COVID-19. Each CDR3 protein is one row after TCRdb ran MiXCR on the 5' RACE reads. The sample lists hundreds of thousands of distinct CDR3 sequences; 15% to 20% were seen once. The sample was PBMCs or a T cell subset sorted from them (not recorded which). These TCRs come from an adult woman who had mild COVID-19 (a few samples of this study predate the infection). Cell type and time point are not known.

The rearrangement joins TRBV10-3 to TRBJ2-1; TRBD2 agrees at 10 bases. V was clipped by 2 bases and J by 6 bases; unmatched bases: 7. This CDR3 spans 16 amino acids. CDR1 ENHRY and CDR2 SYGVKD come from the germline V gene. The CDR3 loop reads CAISEASGRAANEQFF. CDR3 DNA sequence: TGTGCCATCAGTGAGGCGAGCGGGAGGGCCGCCAATGAGCAGTTCTTC.

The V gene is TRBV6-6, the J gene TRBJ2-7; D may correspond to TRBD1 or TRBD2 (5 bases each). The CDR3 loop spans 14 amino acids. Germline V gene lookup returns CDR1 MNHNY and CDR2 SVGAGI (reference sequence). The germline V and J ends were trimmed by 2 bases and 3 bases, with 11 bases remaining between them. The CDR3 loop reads CASSYPGTGYEQYF. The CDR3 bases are TGTGCCAGCAGTTACCCGGGAACAGGCTACGAGCAGTACTTC.

This CDR3 reads CASRVRVYSYEQYF. The CDR3 nucleotides are TGTGCCAGCAGAGTCAGGGTTTACTCCTACGAGCAGTACTTC. J is TRBJ2-7 and V is TRBV2; maybe TRBD1 (5 bases). The CDR3 is 14 residues long. Per germline, CDR1 SNHLY and CDR2 FYNNEI. V was trimmed by 6 bases and J by 0 bases, leaving 12 bases between them.

As DNA, the CDR3 is TGTGCCAGCAGCTTAGGGGAGTCTGGATTTAGAGCTACGCAGTATTTT. It codes for CASSLGESGFRATQYF. The V gene is TRBV7-9, the J gene TRBJ2-3, with D tentatively TRBD2 (5 bases). The CDR3 length is 16 residues. V lost 1 base, J lost 8 bases, and 19 bases lay in between. The germline V gene encodes CDR1 SEHNR and CDR2 FQNEAQ (reference sequence). Variable domain in full (rest from reference TRBV7-9 and TRBJ2-3): DTGVSQNPRHKITKRGQNVTFRCDPISEHNRLYWYRQTLGQGPEFLTYFQNEAQLEKSRLLSDRFSAERPKGSFSTLEIQRTEQGDSAMYLCASSLGESGFRATQYFGPGTRLTVL.

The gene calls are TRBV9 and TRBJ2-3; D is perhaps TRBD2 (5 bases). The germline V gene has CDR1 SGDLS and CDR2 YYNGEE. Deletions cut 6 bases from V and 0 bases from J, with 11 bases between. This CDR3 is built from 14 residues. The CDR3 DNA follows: TGTGCCAGCACCAAAAGCGGCAGCACAGATACGCAGTATTTT. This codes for CASTKSGSTDTQYF.

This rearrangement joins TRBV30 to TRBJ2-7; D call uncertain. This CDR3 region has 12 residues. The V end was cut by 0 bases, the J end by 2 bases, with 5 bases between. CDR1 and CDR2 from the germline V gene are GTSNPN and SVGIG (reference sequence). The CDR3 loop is CAWSVVPYEQYF. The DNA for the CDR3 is TGTGCCTGGAGTGTGGTCCCCTACGAGCAGTACTTC.

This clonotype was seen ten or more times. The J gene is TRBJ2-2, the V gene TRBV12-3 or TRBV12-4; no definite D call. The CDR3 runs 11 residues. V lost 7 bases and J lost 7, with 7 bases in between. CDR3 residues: CASTPGGELFF. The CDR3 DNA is TGTGCCAGCACCCCTGGCGGGGAGCTGTTTTTT.

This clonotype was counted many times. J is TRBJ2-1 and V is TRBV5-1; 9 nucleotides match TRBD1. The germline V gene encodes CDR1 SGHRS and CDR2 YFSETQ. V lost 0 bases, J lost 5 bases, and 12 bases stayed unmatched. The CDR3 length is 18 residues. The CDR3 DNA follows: TGCGCCAGCAGCTTGGGACTCATCGCGGGACAGGGCAACAATGAGCAGTTCTTC. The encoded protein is CASSLGLIAGQGNNEQFF. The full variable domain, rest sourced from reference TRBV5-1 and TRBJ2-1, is KAGVTQTPRYLIKTRGQQVTLSCSPISGHRSVSWYQQTPGQGLQFLFEYFSETQRNKGNFPGRFSGRQFSNSRSEMNVSTLELGDSALYLCASSLGLIAGQGNNEQFFGPGTRLTVL.

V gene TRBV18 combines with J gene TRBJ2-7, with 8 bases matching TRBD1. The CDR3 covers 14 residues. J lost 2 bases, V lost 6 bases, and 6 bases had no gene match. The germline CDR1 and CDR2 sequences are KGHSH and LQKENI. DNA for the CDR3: TGTGCCAGCTCGTCACAGGGGGTCCCCTACGAGCAGTACTTC. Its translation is CASSSQGVPYEQYF.

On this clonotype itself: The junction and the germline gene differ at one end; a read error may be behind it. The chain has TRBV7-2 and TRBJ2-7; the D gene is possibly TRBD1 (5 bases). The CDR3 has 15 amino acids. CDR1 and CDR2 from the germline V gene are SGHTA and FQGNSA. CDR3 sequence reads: CASSVALDRAYEQYF. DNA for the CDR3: TGTGCCAGCAGCGTAGCCCTAGACAGAGCCTACGAGCAGTACTTC.

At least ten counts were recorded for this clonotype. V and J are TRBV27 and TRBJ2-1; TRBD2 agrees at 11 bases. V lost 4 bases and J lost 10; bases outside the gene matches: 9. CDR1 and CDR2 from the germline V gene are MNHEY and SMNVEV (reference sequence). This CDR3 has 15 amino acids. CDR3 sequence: CASSSTSGVHREQFF. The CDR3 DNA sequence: TGTGCCAGCAGTTCGACTAGCGGGGTTCATAGAGAGCAGTTCTTC.

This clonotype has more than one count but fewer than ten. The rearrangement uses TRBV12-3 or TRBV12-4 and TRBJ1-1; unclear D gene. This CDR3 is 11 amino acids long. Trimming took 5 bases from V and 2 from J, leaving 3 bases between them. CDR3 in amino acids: CASSKNTEAFF. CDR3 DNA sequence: TGTGCCAGCAGTAAAAACACTGAAGCTTTCTTT.

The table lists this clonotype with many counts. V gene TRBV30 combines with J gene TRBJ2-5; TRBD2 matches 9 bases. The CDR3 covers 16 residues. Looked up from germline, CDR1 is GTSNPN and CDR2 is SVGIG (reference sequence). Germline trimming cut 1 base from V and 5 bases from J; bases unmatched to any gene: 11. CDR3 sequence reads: CAWSGIAGARIETQYF. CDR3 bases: TGTGCCTGGAGTGGGATAGCGGGAGCTCGGATTGAGACCCAGTACTTC.

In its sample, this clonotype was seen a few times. For the CDR3, the DNA is TGTGCCACCAGTGATTTAGGGGACGCCTACAATGAGCAGTTCTTC. Its protein product is CATSDLGDAYNEQFF. V is TRBV24-1 and J is TRBJ2-1, with D perhaps being TRBD1 or TRBD2 (5 bases each). V lost 1 base, J lost 2 bases, and 8 bases lay in between. Per the germline V gene, CDR1 is KGHDR and CDR2 is SFDVKD. This CDR3 has 15 residues.

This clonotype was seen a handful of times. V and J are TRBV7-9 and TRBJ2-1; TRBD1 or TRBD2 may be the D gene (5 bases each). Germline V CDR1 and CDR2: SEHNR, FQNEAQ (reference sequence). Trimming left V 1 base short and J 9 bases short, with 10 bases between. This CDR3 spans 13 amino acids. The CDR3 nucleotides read TGTGCCAGCAGCTTAGGGGGGTACGGTGAGCAGTTCTTC. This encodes CASSLGGYGEQFF.

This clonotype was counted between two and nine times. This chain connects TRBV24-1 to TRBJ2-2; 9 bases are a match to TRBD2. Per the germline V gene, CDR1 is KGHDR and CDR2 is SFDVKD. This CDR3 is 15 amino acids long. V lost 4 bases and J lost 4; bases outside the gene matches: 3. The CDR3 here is CATSEPSGTTGELFF. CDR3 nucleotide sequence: TGTGCCACCAGTGAGCCTAGCGGGACCACCGGGGAGCTGTTTTTT.

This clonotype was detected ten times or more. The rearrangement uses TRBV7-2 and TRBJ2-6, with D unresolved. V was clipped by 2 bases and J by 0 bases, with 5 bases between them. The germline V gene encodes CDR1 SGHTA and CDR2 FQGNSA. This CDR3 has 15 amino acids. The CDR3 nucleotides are TGTGCCAGCAGCTTAAGTGGCTCTGGGGCCAACGTCCTGACTTTC. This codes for CASSLSGSGANVLTF.

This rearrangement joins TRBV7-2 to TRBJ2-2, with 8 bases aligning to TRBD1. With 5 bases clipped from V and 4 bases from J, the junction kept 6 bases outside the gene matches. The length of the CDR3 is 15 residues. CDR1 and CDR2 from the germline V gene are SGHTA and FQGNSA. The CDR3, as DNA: TGTGCCAGCAGCCAGGGGGCGCGGGGCACCGGGGAGCTGTTTTTT. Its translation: CASSQGARGTGELFF.

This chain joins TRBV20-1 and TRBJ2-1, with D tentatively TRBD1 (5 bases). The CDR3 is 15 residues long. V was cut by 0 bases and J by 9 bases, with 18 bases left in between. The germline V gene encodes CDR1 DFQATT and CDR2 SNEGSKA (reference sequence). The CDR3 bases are TGCAGTGCTAGAGATCTCCGGACATATAGACCTGAGCAGTTCTTC. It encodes CSARDLRTYRPEQFF.

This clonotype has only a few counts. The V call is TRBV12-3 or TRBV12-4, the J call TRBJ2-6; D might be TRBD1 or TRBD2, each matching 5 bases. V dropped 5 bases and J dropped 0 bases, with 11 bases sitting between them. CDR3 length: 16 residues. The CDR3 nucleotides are TGTGCCAGCAGTCGGGGACGGTTCTCTGGGGCCAACGTCCTGACTTTC. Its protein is CASSRGRFSGANVLTF.

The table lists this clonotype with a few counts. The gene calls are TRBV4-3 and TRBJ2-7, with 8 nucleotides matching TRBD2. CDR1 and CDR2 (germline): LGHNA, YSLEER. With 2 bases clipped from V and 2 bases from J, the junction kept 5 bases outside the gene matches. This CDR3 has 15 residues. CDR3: CASSQTTSVAYEQYF. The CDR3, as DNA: TGCGCCAGCAGCCAAACGACTAGCGTAGCCTACGAGCAGTACTTC.

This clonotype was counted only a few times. The CDR3 loop is CASKGTGGNSGANVLTF. In nucleotides, the CDR3 is TGTGCCAGCAAGGGGACCGGGGGAAACTCTGGGGCCAACGTCCTGACTTTC. This sequence joins TRBV6-6 and TRBJ2-6, with a possible D match to TRBD2 (6 bases). CDR1 and CDR2 from the germline V gene are MNHNY and SVGAGI (reference sequence). The CDR3 contains 17 residues. Trimming removed 7 bases from V and 0 bases from J, with 16 bases in between.

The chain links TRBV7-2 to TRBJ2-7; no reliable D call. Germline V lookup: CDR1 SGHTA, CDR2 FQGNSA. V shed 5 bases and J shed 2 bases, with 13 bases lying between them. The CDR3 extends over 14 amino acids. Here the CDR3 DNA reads TGTGCCAGCAGCCCGCACTGGGTAACCTACGAGCAGTACTTC. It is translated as CASSPHWVTYEQYF.

The CDR3 DNA sequence: TGTGCCAGCAGCCCGGGGGCGACTAGCGGGACGACGGCCACAGATACGCAGTATTTT. It codes for CASSPGATSGTTATDTQYF. V and J are TRBV11-2 and TRBJ2-3, with 11 bases matching TRBD2. The V and J ends lost 5 bases and 2 bases, in that order; junction bases with no gene match: 15. Germline CDR1 SGHAT, CDR2 FQNNGV. This CDR3 region has 19 residues.

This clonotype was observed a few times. The CDR3 reads CASSDSIGTGIKDTEAFF. The CDR3, as DNA: TGTGCCAGCAGTGACTCTATAGGGACAGGGATCAAGGACACTGAAGCTTTCTTT. J is TRBJ1-1 and V is TRBV6-4; 9 bases fit TRBD1. CDR3 length equals 18 residues. V gave up 0 bases and J gave up 3 bases; unmatched junction bases: 11. The germline gives CDR1 MRHNA, CDR2 SNTAGT.

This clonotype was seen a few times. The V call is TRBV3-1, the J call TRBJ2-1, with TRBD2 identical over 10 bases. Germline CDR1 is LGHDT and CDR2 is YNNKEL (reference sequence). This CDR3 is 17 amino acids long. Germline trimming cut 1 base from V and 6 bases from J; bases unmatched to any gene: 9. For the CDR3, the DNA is TGTGCCAGCAGCCAAGGTCCAGCGGGGGGGCTACCCAATGAGCAGTTCTTC. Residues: CASSQGPAGGLPNEQFF.

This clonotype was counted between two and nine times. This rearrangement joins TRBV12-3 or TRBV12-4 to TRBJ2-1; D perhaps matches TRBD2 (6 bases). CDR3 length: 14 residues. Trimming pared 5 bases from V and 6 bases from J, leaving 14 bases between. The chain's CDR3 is CASSRTGTFNEQFF. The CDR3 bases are TGTGCCAGCAGTCGCACCGGGACTTTCAATGAGCAGTTCTTC.

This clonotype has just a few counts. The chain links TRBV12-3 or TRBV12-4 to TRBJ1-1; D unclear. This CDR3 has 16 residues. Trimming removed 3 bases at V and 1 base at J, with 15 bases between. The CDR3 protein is CASSFSPGGKNTEAFF. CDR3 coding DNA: TGTGCCAGCAGTTTTTCCCCGGGAGGGAAGAACACTGAAGCTTTCTTT.

CDR3 nucleotide sequence: TGTGCCTGGAAAGGTGGCCCAAACTCCTACGAGCAGTACTTC. It specifies CAWKGGPNSYEQYF. The V and J genes are TRBV30 and TRBJ2-7; D gene ambiguous. The germline V gene encodes CDR1 GTSNPN and CDR2 SVGIG (reference sequence). V was cut by 4 bases and J by 0 bases, with 13 bases left in between. The CDR3 length is 14 residues. The full variable domain, rest sourced from reference TRBV30 and TRBJ2-7, is SQTIHQWPATLVQPVGSPLSLECTVEGTSNPNLYWYRQAAGRGLQLLFYSVGIGQISSEVPQNLSASRPQDRQFILSSKKLLLSDSGFYLCAWKGGPNSYEQYFGPGTRLTVT.

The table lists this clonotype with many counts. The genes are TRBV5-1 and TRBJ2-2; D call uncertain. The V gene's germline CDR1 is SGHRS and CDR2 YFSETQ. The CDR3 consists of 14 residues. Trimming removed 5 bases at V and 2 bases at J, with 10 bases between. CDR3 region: CASRLATNTGELFF. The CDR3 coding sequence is TGCGCCAGCAGGTTAGCTACAAACACCGGGGAGCTGTTTTTT.

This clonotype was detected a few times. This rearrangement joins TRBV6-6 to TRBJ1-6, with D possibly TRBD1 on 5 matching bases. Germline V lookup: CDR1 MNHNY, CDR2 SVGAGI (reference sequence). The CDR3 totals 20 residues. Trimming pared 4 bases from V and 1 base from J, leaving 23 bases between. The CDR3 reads CASSSPLLGGLRSYNSPLHF. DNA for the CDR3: TGTGCCAGCAGTTCGCCCCTCTTGGGGGGTTTGAGGTCCTATAATTCACCCCTCCACTTT.